This TCR beta chain comes out of a study of T cell responses to AZD1222 COVID-19 vaccine. Study-wide context: Second-dose recipients at about 4 or about 12 weeks were treated as one pooled group.

Study-wide results and caveats: Possibly, clonal diversity was underestimated; donors were largely white British and included more females. Distributed over spike, vaccine-associated CD4 TCRs predominated at 160-218 and 743-854. Unmutated variant regions are reportedly targeted by nearly half of spike-specific TCRs.

Method: immunoSEQ multiplex PCR; TCRdb's copy keeps in-frame clones and lacks some. The table lists 95,000 to 150,000 clones, around 92% of them singletons, with approximately 1.5% in the top ten. V was trimmed by 3 bases and J by 6 bases, leaving 10 bases between them. Per germline, CDR1 SQVTM and CDR2 ANQGSEA. This CDR3 has 12 amino acids. A note on this clone: No antigen is known for it.

This clonotype was sampled from an adult in good health. Sequences were derived from peripheral blood, sampled on day 0 of AZD1222 vaccination. This chain joins TRBV29-1 and TRBJ2-3, with D maybe TRBD2 (6 bases). In DNA form, the CDR3 reads TGCAGCGTTGAGCTTGCGGGGGATACGCAGTATTTT. This gives the protein CSVELAGDTQYF.